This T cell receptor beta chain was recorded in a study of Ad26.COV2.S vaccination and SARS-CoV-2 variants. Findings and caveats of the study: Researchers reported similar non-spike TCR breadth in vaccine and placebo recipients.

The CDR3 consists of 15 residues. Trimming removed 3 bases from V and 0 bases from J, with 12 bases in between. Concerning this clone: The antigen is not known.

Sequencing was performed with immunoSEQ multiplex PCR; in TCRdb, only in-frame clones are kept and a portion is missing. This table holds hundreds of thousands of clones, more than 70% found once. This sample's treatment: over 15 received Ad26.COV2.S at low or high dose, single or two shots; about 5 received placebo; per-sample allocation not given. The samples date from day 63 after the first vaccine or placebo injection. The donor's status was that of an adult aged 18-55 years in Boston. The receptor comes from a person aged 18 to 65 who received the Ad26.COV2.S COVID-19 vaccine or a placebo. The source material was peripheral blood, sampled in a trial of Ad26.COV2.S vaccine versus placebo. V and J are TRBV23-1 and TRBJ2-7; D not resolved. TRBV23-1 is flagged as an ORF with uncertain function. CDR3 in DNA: TGCGCCAGCAGTCAGTTCTTCACGCACTCCTACGAGCAGTACTTC. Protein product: CASSQFFTHSYEQYF.